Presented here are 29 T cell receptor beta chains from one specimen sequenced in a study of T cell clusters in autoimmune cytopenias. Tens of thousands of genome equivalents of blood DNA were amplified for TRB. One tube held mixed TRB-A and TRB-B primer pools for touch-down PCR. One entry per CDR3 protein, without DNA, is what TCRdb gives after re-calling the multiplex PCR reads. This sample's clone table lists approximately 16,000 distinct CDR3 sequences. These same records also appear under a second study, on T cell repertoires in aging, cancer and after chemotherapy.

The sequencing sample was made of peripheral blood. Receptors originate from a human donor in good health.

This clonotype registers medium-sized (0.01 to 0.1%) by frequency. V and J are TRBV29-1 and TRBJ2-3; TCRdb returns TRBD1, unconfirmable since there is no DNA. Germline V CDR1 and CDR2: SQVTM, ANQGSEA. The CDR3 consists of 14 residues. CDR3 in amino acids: CSVEGGGRTDTQYF.

This CDR3 reads CASSPMSGRAYEQYF. The chain couples TRBV6-2 or TRBV6-3 to TRBJ2-7. The CDR3 has 15 amino acids. Per germline, CDR1 MNHEY and CDR2 SVGEGT.

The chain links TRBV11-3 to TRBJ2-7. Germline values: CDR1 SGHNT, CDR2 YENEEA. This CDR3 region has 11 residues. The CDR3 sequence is CASSLTYEQYF.

CDR3 in amino acids: CASSSGQGTYEQYF. The chain has TRBV5-5 and TRBJ2-7. Germline V gene data show CDR1 as SGHKS and CDR2 as YYEKEE (reference sequence). The CDR3 is 14 residues long.

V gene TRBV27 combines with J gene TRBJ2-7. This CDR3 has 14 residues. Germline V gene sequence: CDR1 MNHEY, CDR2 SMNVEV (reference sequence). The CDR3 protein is CASSPRRYFYEQYF.

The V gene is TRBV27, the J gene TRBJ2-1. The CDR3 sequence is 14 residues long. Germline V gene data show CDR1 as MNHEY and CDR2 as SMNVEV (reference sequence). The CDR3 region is CASRIGAPYNEQFF.

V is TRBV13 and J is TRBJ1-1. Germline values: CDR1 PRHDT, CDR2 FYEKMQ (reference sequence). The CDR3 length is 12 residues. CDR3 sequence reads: CASSLGGPQAFF.

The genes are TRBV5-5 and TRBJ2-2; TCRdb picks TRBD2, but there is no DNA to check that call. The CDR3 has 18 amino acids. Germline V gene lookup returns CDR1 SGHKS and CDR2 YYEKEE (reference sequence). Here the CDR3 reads CASNPPGLAVKNTGELFF.

The CDR3 sequence: CASSRPGLADYEQYF. The chain carries TRBV18 and TRBJ2-7; as DNA is missing, the TRBD2 call by TCRdb cannot be tested. CDR1 is KGHSH and CDR2 is LQKENI in the germline V gene. This CDR3 contains 15 residues. Full variable domain (remainder filled in from reference TRBV18 and TRBJ2-7): NAGVMQNPRHLVRRRGQEARLRCSPMKGHSHVYWYRQLPEEGLKFMVYLQKENIIDESGMPKERFSAEFPKEGPSILRIQQVVRGDSAAYFCASSRPGLADYEQYFGPGTRLTVT.

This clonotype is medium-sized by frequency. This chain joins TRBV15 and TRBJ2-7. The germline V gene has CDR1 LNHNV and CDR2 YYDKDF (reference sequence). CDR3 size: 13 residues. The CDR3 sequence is CATSRDRSYEQYF.

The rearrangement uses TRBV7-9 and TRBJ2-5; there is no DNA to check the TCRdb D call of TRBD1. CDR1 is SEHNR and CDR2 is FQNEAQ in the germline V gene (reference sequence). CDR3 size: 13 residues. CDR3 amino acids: CASSLGGGETQYF. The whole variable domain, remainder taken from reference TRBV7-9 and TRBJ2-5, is DTGVSQNPRHKITKRGQNVTFRCDPISEHNRLYWYRQTLGQGPEFLTYFQNEAQLEKSRLLSDRFSAERPKGSFSTLEIQRTEQGDSAMYLCASSLGGGETQYFGPGTRLLVL.

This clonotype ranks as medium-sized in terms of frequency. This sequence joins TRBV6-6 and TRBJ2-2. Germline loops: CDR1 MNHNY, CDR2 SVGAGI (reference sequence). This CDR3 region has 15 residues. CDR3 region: CASSYGRAKTGELFF.

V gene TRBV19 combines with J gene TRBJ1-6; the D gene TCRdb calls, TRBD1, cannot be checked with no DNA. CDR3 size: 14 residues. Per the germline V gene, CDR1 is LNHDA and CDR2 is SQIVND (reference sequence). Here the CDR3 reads CASGRDRLNSPLHF.

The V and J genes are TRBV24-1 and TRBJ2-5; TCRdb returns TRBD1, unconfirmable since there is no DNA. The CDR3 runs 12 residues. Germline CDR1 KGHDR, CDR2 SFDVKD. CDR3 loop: CATGGTQETQYF.

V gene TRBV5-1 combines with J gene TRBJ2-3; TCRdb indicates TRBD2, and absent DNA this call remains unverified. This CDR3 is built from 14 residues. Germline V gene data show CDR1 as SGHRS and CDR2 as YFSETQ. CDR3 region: CASSLIGLADTQYF.

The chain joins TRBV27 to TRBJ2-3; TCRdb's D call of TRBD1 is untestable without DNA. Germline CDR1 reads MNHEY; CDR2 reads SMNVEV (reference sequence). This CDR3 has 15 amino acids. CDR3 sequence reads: CASSQPGQGSDTQYF.

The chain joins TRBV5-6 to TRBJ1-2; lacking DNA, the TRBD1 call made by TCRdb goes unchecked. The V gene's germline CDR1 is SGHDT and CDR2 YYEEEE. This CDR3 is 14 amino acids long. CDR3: CASSPDWTAYGYTF.

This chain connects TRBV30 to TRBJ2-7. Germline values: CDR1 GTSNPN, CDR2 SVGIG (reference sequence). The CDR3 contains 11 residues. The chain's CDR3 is CAWSLRYEQYF.

CDR3 region: CATSDLGAGEGNEQFF. The chain has TRBV24-1 and TRBJ2-1; checking the TCRdb D call of TRBD1 is not possible without DNA. CDR1 is KGHDR and CDR2 is SFDVKD in the germline V gene. The CDR3 sequence is 16 residues long.

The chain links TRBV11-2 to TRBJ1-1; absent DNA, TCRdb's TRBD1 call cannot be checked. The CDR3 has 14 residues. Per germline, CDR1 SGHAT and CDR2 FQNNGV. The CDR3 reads CASRGQGLGTEAFF.

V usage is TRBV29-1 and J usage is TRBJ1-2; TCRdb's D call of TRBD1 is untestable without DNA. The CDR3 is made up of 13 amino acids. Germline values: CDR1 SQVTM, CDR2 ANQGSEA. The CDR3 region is CSASRADNYGYTF.

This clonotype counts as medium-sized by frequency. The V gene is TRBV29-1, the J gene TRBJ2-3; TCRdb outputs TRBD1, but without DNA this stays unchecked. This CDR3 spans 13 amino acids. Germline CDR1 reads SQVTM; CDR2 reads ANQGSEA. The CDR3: CSVGGQGADTQYF.

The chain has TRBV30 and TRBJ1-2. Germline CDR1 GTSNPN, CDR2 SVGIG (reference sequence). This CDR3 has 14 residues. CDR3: CAWSVPGANYGYTF.

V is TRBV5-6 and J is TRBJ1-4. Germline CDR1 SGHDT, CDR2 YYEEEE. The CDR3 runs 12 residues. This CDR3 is CASSTHFEKLFF.

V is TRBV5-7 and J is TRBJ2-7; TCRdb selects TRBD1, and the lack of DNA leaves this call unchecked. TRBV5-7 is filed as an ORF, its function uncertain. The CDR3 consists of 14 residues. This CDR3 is CASTTNRETYEQYF.

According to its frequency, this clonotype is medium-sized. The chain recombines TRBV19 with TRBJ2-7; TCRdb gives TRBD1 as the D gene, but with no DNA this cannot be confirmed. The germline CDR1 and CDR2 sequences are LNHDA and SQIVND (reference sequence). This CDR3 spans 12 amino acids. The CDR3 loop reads CASSEQGYEQYF.

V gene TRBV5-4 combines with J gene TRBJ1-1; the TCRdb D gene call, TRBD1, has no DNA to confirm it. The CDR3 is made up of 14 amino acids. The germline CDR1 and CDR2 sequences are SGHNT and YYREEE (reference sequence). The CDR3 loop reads CASSWDRGRTEAFF.

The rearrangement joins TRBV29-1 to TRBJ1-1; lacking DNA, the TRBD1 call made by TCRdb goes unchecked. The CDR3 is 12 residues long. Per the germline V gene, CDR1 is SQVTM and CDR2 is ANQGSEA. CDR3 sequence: CSYRRLNTEAFF.

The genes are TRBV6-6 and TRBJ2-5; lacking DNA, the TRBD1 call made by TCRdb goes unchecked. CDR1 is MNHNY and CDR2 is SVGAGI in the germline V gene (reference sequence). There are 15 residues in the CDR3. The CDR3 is CASSYSGQGRETQYF.